These 12 T cell receptor beta chains were all obtained from the same sample, sequenced in a study of T cells in women clearing cervical HPV infection. Only in-frame clones appear in the TCRdb table, and some are missing; sequencing was by immunoSEQ multiplex PCR. The table for this sample gives roughly 35,000 clones. Material: blood buffy coat. The source is a woman aged 18 to 75 with a cervical HPV16 infection that either progressed to CIN3+ or cleared (not recorded which).

About this clone itself: The read ends 3 residues early relative to the CDR3; the germline J gene fills the gap. The chain is built from TRBV5-5 and TRBJ2-3, with D perhaps TRBD1 (6 bases). This CDR3 region has 14 residues. Germline CDR1 is SGHKS and CDR2 is YYEKEE (reference sequence). V lost 4 bases, J lost 2 bases, and 11 bases lay in between. The DNA read from the CDR3 is TGTGCCAGCAGCAACGGACAGTACACAGATACG. It encodes CASSNGQYTDT. The entire CDR3 protein reads CASSNGQYTDTQYF.

About this clone: Coverage ceases 3 residues before the CDR3 finishes, and the germline J gene fills in the end. The V call is TRBV19, the J call TRBJ2-1, with TRBD2 identical over 14 bases. Germline loops: CDR1 LNHDA, CDR2 SQIVND (reference sequence). The CDR3 has 18 residues. J lost 3 bases, V lost 5 bases, and 9 bases had no gene match. The CDR3 sequence: CASSQGLAGGSVYNEQFF. The covered CDR3 bases are TGTGCCAGTAGTCAAGGACTAGCGGGAGGCTCCGTCTACAATGAG. Full variable domain (outside the CDR3, taken from reference TRBV19 and TRBJ2-1): DGGITQSPKYLFRKEGQNVTLSCEQNLNHDAMYWYRQDPGQGLRLIYYSQIVNDFQKGDIAEGYSVSREKKESFPLTVTSAQKNPTAFYLCASSQGLAGGSVYNEQFFGPGTRLTVL.

Points on this clone: The read ends 3 residues before the CDR3 terminus; that terminus is restored from the germline J gene. The V and J genes are TRBV20-1 and TRBJ2-3; 10 bases are a match to TRBD2. After removal of 6 bases from V and 0 bases from J, the junction contained 9 bases not matched to a gene. Germline-derived CDR1 and CDR2 are DFQATT and SNEGSKA (reference sequence). The CDR3 spans 16 residues. The sequenced CDR3 bases are TGCAGTGCCTTTCCCGGGACTAGCGTTAGCACAGATACG. It codes for CSAFPGTSVSTDT. The full CDR3 is CSAFPGTSVSTDTQYF.

Details on this clone: The CDR3 end lies 3 residues beyond the end of the read and is filled in from the germline J gene. The chain employs TRBV9 and TRBJ2-7; D is perhaps TRBD2 (7 bases). In germline, CDR1 is SGDLS, CDR2 YYNGEE. Trimming left V 4 bases short and J 2 bases short, with 16 bases between. CDR3 length: 15 amino acids. Partial CDR3 DNA: TGTGCCAGCAGCCCTAGCGGTGACAGGACCTACGAG. Amino acid sequence: CASSPSGDRTYE. The CDR3 in full is CASSPSGDRTYEQYF.

With respect to this clone: The missing CDR3 end, 3 residues past where the read stops, is filled in from the germline J gene. The chain combines TRBV6-2 or TRBV6-3 with TRBJ1-2, with D possibly being TRBD1 (6 bases). This CDR3 has 13 residues. Looked up from germline, CDR1 is MNHEY and CDR2 is SVGEGT. V shed 5 bases and J shed 4 bases, with 11 bases lying between them. CDR3 DNA (partial): TGTGCCAGCAGTATACAGGGCAGCTATGGC. It yields the protein CASSIQGSYG. The CDR3 in full is CASSIQGSYGYTF.

Remarks on this clone: Sequencing ends 3 residues short of the CDR3 end; the germline J gene provides the rest. The chain recombines TRBV6-2 or TRBV6-3 with TRBJ2-1; D unclear. Trimming took off 2 bases at V and 2 bases at J, with 7 bases between the two ends. The germline CDR1 and CDR2 sequences are MNHEY and SVGEGT. The CDR3 covers 14 residues. The CDR3 loop is CASSYQQAYNEQFF. Partial CDR3 DNA: TGTGCCAGCAGTTACCAGCAGGCCTACAATGAG.

As regards this clone: The read falls 3 residues short of the CDR3 end, and the missing part is taken from the germline J gene. The V and J genes are TRBV7-9 and TRBJ2-3; TRBD2 matches 12 bases. This CDR3 is built from 15 residues. V lost 4 bases to trimming and J lost 1 base; unmatched junction nucleotides: 0. Germline V CDR1 and CDR2: SEHNR, FQNEAQ (reference sequence). The CDR3 protein is CASSWTSGGTDTQYF. CDR3 bases read: TGTGCCAGCAGCTGGACTAGCGGGGGCACAGATACG.

With regard to this clone: The CDR3 end lies 3 residues beyond the end of the read and is filled in from the germline J gene. The chain carries TRBV2 and TRBJ1-2, with D uncertain. Per germline, CDR1 SNHLY and CDR2 FYNNEI. This CDR3 spans 14 amino acids. The covered CDR3 bases are TGTGCCAGCAGTGAAGGGCCCGGGGAACGGGGC. Translating gives CASSEGPGERG. The whole CDR3 reads CASSEGPGERGYTF.

In regard to this clone: The read ends 3 residues shy of where the CDR3 ends; the end is completed using the germline J gene. Other DNA sequences in the same sample also yield this CDR3. V usage is TRBV18 and J usage is TRBJ2-5, with 9 bases aligning to TRBD1. This CDR3 has 14 residues. Per the germline V gene, CDR1 is KGHSH and CDR2 is LQKENI. Trimming cost V 2 bases and J 4 bases; bases outside gene matches: 2. The chain's CDR3 is CASSPGTGIETQYF. The part of the CDR3 DNA that was read is TGTGCCAGCTCACCAGGGACAGGGATAGAGACC.

About this clone itself: The read terminates 3 residues before the CDR3 end, so the remaining end is supplied by the germline J gene. This rearrangement joins TRBV19 to TRBJ1-2; unclear D gene. The CDR3 is 12 amino acids. The V gene's germline CDR1 is LNHDA and CDR2 SQIVND (reference sequence). The part of the CDR3 DNA that was read is TGTGCCAGACTAGCGGGAGATTACGAA. This gives the protein CARLAGDYE. The entire CDR3 protein reads CARLAGDYEYTF.

Note on this clone: The read ends 3 residues shy of where the CDR3 ends; the end is completed using the germline J gene. The rearrangement links TRBV7-3 to TRBJ1-1, with D perhaps matching TRBD1 (5 bases). Trimming took 5 bases from V and 2 from J, leaving 9 bases between them. Germline V CDR1 and CDR2: SGHTA, FQGTGA. The CDR3 covers 13 residues. This CDR3 is CASSPQGNTEAFF. Incomplete CDR3 DNA: TGTGCCAGCAGCCCCCAGGGAAACACTGAA.

Turning to this clone: The read comes to an end 3 residues before the CDR3 does, leaving the germline J gene to fill in the end. The rearrangement uses TRBV7-3 and TRBJ1-2; D remains ambiguous. The CDR3 runs 13 residues. The germline V and J ends were trimmed by 5 bases and 1 base, with 8 bases remaining between them. In germline, CDR1 is SGHTA, CDR2 FQGTGA. CDR3 region: CASSRGFNYGYTF. Partial CDR3 DNA: TGTGCCAGCAGCCGCGGCTTTAACTATGGC.